The 15 T cell receptor beta chains below were found in one sample sequenced in a study of T cell repertoires in cytomegalovirus infection. TCRdb called the reads again in MiXCR, with one record for every CDR3 protein. Found here are approximately 170,000 distinct CDR3 sequences, 13% to 15% of them singletons; the top ten hold 25% to 30%. Sequenced: PBMCs. All receptors come from a human donor in good health (CMV status not recorded). Some clones in this sample may be carry-over from other donors' samples.

Of note for this clonotype: At one boundary the junction diverges from the germline segment, which might be a read error. This chain links TRBV10-3 with TRBJ2-2; D is uncertain. This CDR3 comprises 13 residues. CDR1 ENHRY and CDR2 SYGVKD come from the germline V gene. CDR3 nucleotides: TGTGCCCTCAGGATGGGTGGCACCGGGGAGCTGTTTTTT. It is translated as CALRMGGTGELFF.

This clonotype turned up a few times. The rearrangement joins TRBV19 to TRBJ2-6, with 8 bases aligning to TRBD1. The germline V gene encodes CDR1 LNHDA and CDR2 SQIVND (reference sequence). The CDR3 runs 18 residues. Trimming took 7 bases from V and 2 from J; bases not matched to a gene: 13. The CDR3 coding sequence is TGTGCCAGTAAGGCCCTCGGACAGGGAATGCCTGGGGCCAACGTCCTGACTTTC. This sequence encodes CASKALGQGMPGANVLTF.

The V call is TRBV6-2 or TRBV6-3, the J call TRBJ2-2, with TRBD2 matching over 8 bases. The CDR3 extends over 14 amino acids. Germline CDR1 and CDR2: MNHEY and SVGEGT. Unmatched junction bases numbered 1, after V lost 1 base and J lost 6 bases. As DNA, the CDR3 is TGTGCCAGCAGTTACTTCGGGGGGGCCGGGGAGCTGTTTTTT. Residues: CASSYFGGAGELFF.

This clonotype appeared many times. This chain links TRBV6-6 with TRBJ1-5; D call uncertain. Germline lookup yields CDR1 MNHNY and CDR2 SVGAGI (reference sequence). V lost 2 bases and J 6 bases, leaving 14 bases between the germline ends. The CDR3 has 15 residues. DNA of the CDR3: TGTGCCAGCAGTTACCGCCCCAAGGGCGGTCAGCCCCAGCATTTT. Residues: CASSYRPKGGQPQHF.

The sample holds many counts of this clonotype. The chain combines TRBV4-3 with TRBJ2-3, with D possibly matching TRBD2 (6 bases). CDR1 is LGHNA and CDR2 is YSLEER in the germline V gene. The CDR3 covers 18 residues. Trimming removed 4 bases at V and 1 base at J, with 21 bases between. DNA of the CDR3: TGCGCCAGCAGCCGCGCCGCTGCCGTGGGGGGTGGCACAGATACGCAGTATTTT. Its protein product is CASSRAAAVGGGTDTQYF.

The sample holds many counts of this clonotype. This rearrangement joins TRBV11-2 to TRBJ2-1; no definite D call. Trimming left V 4 bases short and J 3 bases short, with 10 bases between. The CDR3 extends over 14 amino acids. The V gene's germline CDR1 is SGHAT and CDR2 FQNNGV. For the CDR3, the DNA is TGTGCCAGCAGCTCGAACTCGGGCTACAATGAGCAGTTCTTC. Translated: CASSSNSGYNEQFF. Filled out from reference TRBV11-2 and TRBJ2-1, the complete variable domain reads EAGVAQSPRYKIIEKRQSVAFWCNPISGHATLYWYQQILGQGPKLLIQFQNNGVVDDSQLPKDRFSAERLKGVDSTLKIQPAKLEDSAVYLCASSSNSGYNEQFFGPGTRLTVL.

The V and J genes are TRBV28 and TRBJ2-7; D gene ambiguous. Trimming pared 1 base from V and 0 bases from J, leaving 16 bases between. The germline CDR1 and CDR2 sequences are MDHEN and SYDVKM. This CDR3 region has 17 residues. CDR3 loop: CASSLSPDWFYSYEQYF. The CDR3 DNA is TGTGCCAGCAGTTTATCCCCCGACTGGTTTTACTCCTACGAGCAGTACTTC.

This clonotype was recorded at least ten times. CDR3 protein: CASSLISYEQYF. CDR3 DNA: TGTGCCAGCAGCTTAATTTCCTACGAGCAGTACTTC. The rearrangement joins TRBV7-2 to TRBJ2-7; D remains unclear. Germline V CDR1 and CDR2: SGHTA, FQGNSA. The CDR3 contains 12 residues. V shed 2 bases and J shed 1 base, with 3 bases lying between them.

This clonotype was seen a single time. The chain links TRBV7-2 to TRBJ1-1, with D hard to call. Trimming left V 0 bases short and J 6 bases short, with 11 bases between. The germline V gene encodes CDR1 SGHTA and CDR2 FQGNSA. The CDR3 loop spans 14 amino acids. The CDR3 here is CASSLAPRVAEAFF. The DNA for the CDR3 is TGTGCCAGCAGCTTAGCCCCGAGGGTAGCTGAAGCTTTCTTT.

This rearrangement joins TRBV28 to TRBJ1-3; TRBD1 matches at 8 bases. The CDR3 sequence is 14 residues long. The germline V gene has CDR1 MDHEN and CDR2 SYDVKM. Unmatched junction bases numbered 5, after V lost 5 bases and J lost 5 bases. DNA of the CDR3: TGTGCCAGCAGTCCCAGGACAGGGCGAAACACCATATATTTT. Translating it yields CASSPRTGRNTIYF.

This clonotype was counted many times. V gene TRBV7-3 combines with J gene TRBJ2-5; weak D call: TRBD1 (5 bases). Germline V gene lookup returns CDR1 SGHTA and CDR2 FQGTGA. This CDR3 contains 13 residues. V was pared by 2 bases and J by 5 bases, with 9 bases between. The CDR3 coding sequence is TGTGCCAGCAGCTTAGGGGCAGGCGAGACCCAGTACTTC. It yields the protein CASSLGAGETQYF.

This clonotype was observed a single time. The rearrangement joins TRBV5-1 to TRBJ1-5, with D unclear. There are 15 residues in the CDR3. Germline V gene lookup returns CDR1 SGHRS and CDR2 YFSETQ. V lost 2 bases, J lost 3 bases, and 12 bases lay in between. DNA for the CDR3: TGCGCCAGCAGCTTAGACACAGAACCCAATCAGCCCCAGCATTTT. Residues: CASSLDTEPNQPQHF. Combining the CDR3 with reference TRBV5-1 and TRBJ1-5 gives the whole variable domain KAGVTQTPRYLIKTRGQQVTLSCSPISGHRSVSWYQQTPGQGLQFLFEYFSETQRNKGNFPGRFSGRQFSNSRSEMNVSTLELGDSALYLCASSLDTEPNQPQHFGDGTRLSIL.

This clonotype was observed a handful of times. The rearrangement joins TRBV20-1 to TRBJ1-2, with a possible D match to TRBD1 (5 bases). CDR1 and CDR2 (germline): DFQATT, SNEGSKA (reference sequence). The CDR3 totals 13 residues. V shed 3 bases and J shed 6 bases, with 14 bases lying between them. The CDR3 sequence is CSASLSGPHGYTF. The CDR3 bases are TGCAGTGCTAGTTTATCAGGGCCCCATGGCTACACCTTC.

The rearrangement links TRBV20-1 to TRBJ1-6; D is unresolved. The CDR3 length is 14 residues. Germline lookup yields CDR1 DFQATT and CDR2 SNEGSKA (reference sequence). V gave up 3 bases and J gave up 4 bases, with 10 bases separating them. The CDR3 DNA sequence: TGCAGTGCTAGGGCCCCCGGTTATAATTCACCCCTCCACTTT. Translated, it gives CSARAPGYNSPLHF.

The table lists this clonotype with a few counts. This chain links TRBV7-6 with TRBJ2-7; 9 positions agree with TRBD2. The germline V gene has CDR1 SGHVS and CDR2 FNYEAQ. Unmatched junction bases numbered 3, after V lost 1 base and J lost 5 bases. The CDR3 contains 14 residues. CDR3 DNA sequence: TGTGCCAGCAGCTTAGGGCGGGAGGGCCACGAGCAGTACTTC. Translating gives CASSLGREGHEQYF.